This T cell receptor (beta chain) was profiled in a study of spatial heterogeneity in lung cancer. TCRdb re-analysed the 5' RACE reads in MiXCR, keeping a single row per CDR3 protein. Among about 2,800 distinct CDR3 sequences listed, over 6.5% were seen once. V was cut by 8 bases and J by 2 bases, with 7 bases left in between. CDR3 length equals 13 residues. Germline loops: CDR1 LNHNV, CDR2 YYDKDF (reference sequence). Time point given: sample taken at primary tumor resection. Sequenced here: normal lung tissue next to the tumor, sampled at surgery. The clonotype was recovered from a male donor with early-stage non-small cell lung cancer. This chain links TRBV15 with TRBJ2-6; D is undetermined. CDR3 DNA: TGTGCCACCCGGTTCGCTGGGGCCAACGTCCTGACTTTC. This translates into CATRFAGANVLTF.